The rows below give T cell receptor beta chains drawn from one sample of a study of shared clonotypes between healthy human individuals. The method was immunoSEQ multiplex PCR; TCRdb's version includes in-frame clones alone and lacks a portion of them. The sample shows some 490,000 clones, 81% of them seen only once. What was sequenced was PBMCs. All receptors derive from a woman aged 40 to 55 in good health. Some clones in this sample may be carry-over from other donors' samples. Both conserved end residues are part of each CDR3.

>19|TRBJ2-1|TRBV18
CASSPATSGRHPSYNEQFF
>15|TRBJ2-3|TRBV5-4
CASSLEGVGTDTQYF
>16|TRBJ2-7|TRBV9
CASSVPRQVCTYEQYF
>13|TRBJ1-5|TRBV28
CASSLLRPQTQHF
>15|TRBJ1-2|TRBV9
CASSVGQWSFYGYTF
>17|TRBJ2-7|TRBV7-2
CASRGGLAGGSHYEQYF
>14|TRBJ2-2|TRBV10-3
CAIVQGPDTGELFF
>14|TRBJ2-3|TRBV28
CANSRGGRTDTQYF
>14|TRBJ2-2|TRBV7-9
CASSPGQAGGELFF
>16|TRBJ2-1|TRBV11-2
CASSSNPGMANVEQFF
>11|TRBJ2-7|TRBV29-1
CSAGLDYEQYF
>16|TRBJ2-7|TRBV4-2
CASSQGLQHGSYEQYF
>13|TRBJ1-1|TRBV5-1
CASTDTLNTEAFF
>15|TRBJ2-5|TRBV7-9
CASSPLGGGQETQYF
>13|TRBJ1-2|TRBV6-6
CASSYVRGDGYTF
>12|TRBJ2-7|TRBV29-1
CSVEGTGYEQYF
>15|TRBJ2-3|TRBV5-1
CASSSDGGTTDTQYF
>13|TRBJ2-7|TRBV28
CATRGGGEYEQYF
>14|TRBJ2-1|TRBV5-1
CASSLWDTDNEQFF
>16|TRBJ2-2|TRBV5-1
CASSRLLAGGTGELFF
>14|TRBJ1-2|TRBV27
CASSLSPPGNGYTF
>14|TRBJ2-7|TRBV4-2
CASSLGAGLGEQYF
>16|TRBJ1-1|TRBV7-2
CASSLGPRGLNTEAFF
>16|TRBJ1-1|TRBV4-1
CASSQFGWDRLGGAFF
>14|TRBJ1-1|TRBV10-3
CAIRPQGGDTEAFF
>14|TRBJ2-7|TRBV7-2
CASTPDRLSYEQYF
>16|TRBJ2-1|TRBV5-1
CASSLGDFSPYNEQFF
>13|TRBJ2-7|TRBV5-1
CASSAEISYEQYF
>16|TRBJ2-6|TRBV28
CASRDGVAAGANVLTF
>15|TRBJ2-4|TRBV15
CATQLLPEAKNIQYF
>13|TRBJ2-5|TRBV18
CASSPAGKETQYF
>15|TRBJ2-2|TRBV19
CASSIPGRDTGELFF
>16|TRBJ1-4|TRBV4-3
CASSQDPPGSNEKLFF
>22|TRBJ2-1|TRBV28
CASSLRSGVAWTSGRSVNEQFF
>16|TRBJ2-3|TRBV7-7
CASSQAPGTSTDTQYF
>15|TRBJ1-4|TRBV6-1
CASSEGQATNEKLFF
>13|TRBJ1-1|TRBV30
CAWSKSMDTEAFF
>13|TRBJ2-1|TRBV28
CASIAGSYNEQFF
>15|TRBJ1-1|TRBV28
CASSSPWTGTTEAFF
>11|TRBJ2-7|TRBV7-9
CASSPVYEQYF
>17|TRBJ2-6|TRBV27
CASGDRIPSGGANVLTF
>16|TRBJ2-4|TRBV7-8
CASSLAGLTTKNIQYF